The sequence of this T cell receptor (beta chain) was determined in a study of T cells in Graves' hyperthyroidism and ophthalmopathy. General study findings and limits: Blood shared most expanded thyroid clonotypes above 0.001. A 13 V-J model separated ophthalmopathy from stable hyperthyroidism.

This clonotype has at least ten counts. Antigen unknown. Amplification targeted TCR beta CDR3 regions from RNA transcripts. In the first-round RT-PCR of the TCR CDR3, the HTBI primer set was used. Via MiXCR, TCRdb re-called the multiplex PCR reads, giving one row per CDR3 protein. Of hundreds of thousands of distinct CDR3 sequences listed, about 15% are singletons. CDR1 and CDR2 from the germline V gene are KGHSH and LQKENI. The CDR3 extends over 15 amino acids. Trimming removed 5 bases from V and 0 bases from J; junction bases left unmatched: 5. Sequencing was carried out using blood. This sequence originates from a young man with Graves' ophthalmopathy. The V and J genes are TRBV18 and TRBJ2-3; TRBD1 matches at 7 bases. The CDR3 is CASSWDSFSTDTQYF. The CDR3 bases are TGTGCCAGCTCATGGGACAGCTTCAGCACAGATACGCAGTATTTT.